The rows below give T cell receptor beta chains drawn from one sample of a study of TIL therapy for anti-PD-1-resistant metastatic lung cancer. Method: immunoSEQ multiplex PCR; TCRdb's copy keeps in-frame clones and lacks some. The sample contains 45,000 to 75,000 clones, around nine tenths of which appear only once. The material was blood, obtained at baseline. The receptors shown here come from a person aged 25 to 85 with non-small cell lung cancer. CDR3s include the opening cysteine and the closing phenylalanine or tryptophan. The order of the fields is V gene, D gene, J gene, clone size, CDR3 protein, CDR3 DNA. A D gene is named only where the DNA matches it firmly. Clone size is stated in some rows and not others, as once, few, many or a class when expanded.

TRBV7-6	-	TRBJ2-1	once	CASSFPLPGNEQFF	TGTGCCAGCAGCTTTCCCCTCCCGGGTAATGAGCAGTTCTTC
TRBV18	TRBD1	TRBJ1-2	-	CASSPPGQTYYGYTF	TGTGCCAGCTCACCCCCGGGACAGACCTATTATGGCTACACCTTC
TRBV6-5	-	TRBJ2-7	-	CASGWGFEQYF	TGTGCCAGCGGGTGGGGGTTCGAGCAGTACTTC
TRBV6-5	TRBD1	TRBJ2-7	-	CASSSTDRSYEQYF	TGTGCCAGCAGCTCCACGGACAGGTCCTACGAGCAGTACTTC
TRBV7-2	TRBD2	TRBJ2-1	-	CASSLLGGGVRDEQFF	TGTGCCAGCAGCTTACTTGGCGGGGGAGTGAGGGATGAGCAGTTCTTC
TRBV5-6	-	TRBJ1-5	once	CASSLGQGRTQPQHF	TGTGCCAGCAGCTTGGGGCAGGGGAGAACTCAGCCCCAGCATTTT
TRBV19	-	TRBJ2-1	-	CASSRDAGGNEQFF	TGTGCCAGTAGTCGCGACGCTGGGGGCAATGAGCAGTTCTTC
TRBV5-1	-	TRBJ2-1	once	CASSPDPYLSSYNEQFF	TGCGCCAGCAGCCCCGACCCCTACCTGAGCTCCTACAATGAGCAGTTCTTC
TRBV19	TRBD1	TRBJ1-5	-	CASSIEGRGLNQPQHF	TGTGCCAGTAGTATCGAGGGCAGGGGGCTCAATCAGCCCCAGCATTTT
TRBV6-1	-	TRBJ1-2	-	CASSEGFMADNYGYTF	TGTGCCAGCAGTGAAGGATTCATGGCAGATAACTATGGCTACACCTTC
TRBV6-5	-	TRBJ1-5	-	CASRYSGGNQPQHF	TGTGCCAGCAGGTACAGTGGGGGCAATCAGCCCCAGCATTTT
TRBV6-2/TRBV6-3	TRBD2	TRBJ2-1	-	CASSYLAGTSGEQFF	TGTGCCAGCAGCTATCTAGCGGGGACCTCAGGGGAGCAGTTCTTC